These 22 T cell receptor beta chains were all obtained from the same sample, sequenced in a study of regulatory T cells in long-lasting Graves disease. Relying on iRepertoire HTBI primers and Arm-PCR of CDR3 regions, the team built TCR beta libraries. TCRdb recomputed calls from the multiplex PCR reads with MiXCR, one row per CDR3 protein. The table shows about 620,000 distinct CDR3 sequences, with roughly 15% occurring only once. Time point denoted: newly diagnosed GD, antithyroid drugs for less than 3 months. PBMC RNA served as the TCR library source. These data were also filed under a second study, of T cells in Graves' hyperthyroidism and ophthalmopathy.

Sequenced here: peripheral blood mononuclear cells (PBMCs), sampled at new diagnosis, from a patient treated with antithyroid drugs. Receptor source: a woman between 25 and 40 years old with Graves disease.

This clonotype has ten or more counts. CDR3 sequence (DNA): TGTGCCAGCAGTTTATGGGGTTTTGGGGAAGCTTTCTTT. Protein: CASSLWGFGEAFF. The V and J genes are TRBV12-3 or TRBV12-4 and TRBJ1-1; D is undetermined. V lost 2 bases to trimming and J lost 8 bases, with 12 bases between them. The CDR3 is made up of 13 amino acids.

This clonotype was found once. The chain is built from TRBV6-4 and TRBJ2-3; TRBD2 might be the D (6 bases). The V gene lost 7 bases and the J gene lost 5 bases, with 16 bases spanning the gap. The CDR3 runs 14 residues. Germline V gene lookup returns CDR1 MRHNA and CDR2 SNTAGT. CDR3 in DNA: TGTGCCAGCAAGGCGTTTAGCGGACTAGATACGCAGTATTTT. The encoded protein is CASKAFSGLDTQYF.

There are many counts of this clonotype. The chain uses TRBV2 and TRBJ1-3; D is unclear. Between the trimmed V and J ends, which lost 8 bases and 0 bases, there was a span of 11 bases. CDR1 is SNHLY, CDR2 FYNNEI, per germline. CDR3 length: 14 residues. The CDR3, as DNA: TGTGCCAGCGCCACAGAGAACTCTGGAAACACCATATATTTT. It codes for CASATENSGNTIYF.

The rearrangement joins TRBV7-9 to TRBJ2-3; TRBD2 matches at 10 bases. CDR1 and CDR2 (germline): SEHNR, FQNEAQ (reference sequence). The V gene end was trimmed by 1 base and the J gene end by 2 bases; junction bases not matched to a gene: 3. The CDR3 consists of 16 residues. DNA of the CDR3: TGTGCCAGCAGCTTAGATAGCGGGAGGTTCACAGATACGCAGTATTTT. Translating gives CASSLDSGRFTDTQYF.

This clonotype was counted at least ten times. CDR3 DNA: TGTGCCAGCGAATCGACCGGGGAGCTGTTTTTT. Protein sequence: CASESTGELFF. V gene TRBV2 combines with J gene TRBJ2-2; D gene ambiguous. The V gene's germline CDR1 is SNHLY and CDR2 FYNNEI. V shed 8 bases and J shed 5 bases, with 6 bases lying between them. This CDR3 is 11 amino acids long.

Comment on this clonotype: A read error is possible here, since a much larger clone lies one base away. The CDR3, as DNA: TGTGCCAGCAGTGAAAATACAGGGGGCAGCGGGACCCAGTACTTC. It is translated as CASSENTGGSGTQYF. The J gene is TRBJ2-5, the V gene TRBV6-1, with 9 nucleotides matching TRBD1. Per the germline V gene, CDR1 is MNHNS and CDR2 is SASEGT. The length of the CDR3 is 15 residues. The ends lost 2 bases at V and 7 bases at J; junction bases unmatched: 8.

This clonotype was counted at least ten times. This sequence joins TRBV7-2 and TRBJ2-3, with TRBD2 matching 7 bases. The CDR3 has 14 residues. Germline V gene lookup returns CDR1 SGHTA and CDR2 FQGNSA. Trimming removed 5 bases from V and 6 bases from J; junction bases left unmatched: 8. The CDR3 region is CASSPTSVRDTQYF. CDR3 coding DNA: TGTGCCAGCAGCCCTACTAGCGTTCGCGATACGCAGTATTTT.

The V call is TRBV19, the J call TRBJ2-1; the match to TRBD2 covers 13 bases. The germline V gene has CDR1 LNHDA and CDR2 SQIVND (reference sequence). The CDR3 loop spans 16 amino acids. The V gene end was trimmed by 2 bases and the J gene end by 8 bases; junction bases not matched to a gene: 6. The CDR3 coding sequence is TGTGCCAGTAGTATATCCGGACTAGCGGGAGTCGATGAGCAGTTCTTC. It is translated as CASSISGLAGVDEQFF. Looking up the rest from reference TRBV19 and TRBJ2-1 gives the full variable domain: DGGITQSPKYLFRKEGQNVTLSCEQNLNHDAMYWYRQDPGQGLRLIYYSQIVNDFQKGDIAEGYSVSREKKESFPLTVTSAQKNPTAFYLCASSISGLAGVDEQFFGPGTRLTVL.

The chain combines TRBV20-1 with TRBJ1-2; 9 bases align to TRBD1. CDR3 size: 17 residues. The germline V gene has CDR1 DFQATT and CDR2 SNEGSKA (reference sequence). With 4 bases clipped from V and 8 bases from J, the junction kept 20 bases outside the gene matches. In DNA, the CDR3 is TGCAGTGCTACGACTATGGTCCCGGGACAGGGTGTTAGGGGCTACACCTTC. Its protein is CSATTMVPGQGVRGYTF.

This clonotype was detected many times. CDR3 loop: CASNQGAQNGYTF. DNA for the CDR3: TGTGCCAGCAACCAGGGGGCTCAGAATGGCTACACCTTC. The chain joins TRBV2 to TRBJ1-2; 8 nucleotides line up with TRBD1. Germline V gene data show CDR1 as SNHLY and CDR2 as FYNNEI. This CDR3 comprises 13 residues. The V gene end was trimmed by 7 bases and the J gene end by 6 bases; junction bases not matched to a gene: 7.

This clonotype was counted at least ten times. The rearrangement joins TRBV5-1 to TRBJ1-1; 8 bases map to TRBD1. CDR3 length: 15 residues. After removal of 1 base from V and 4 bases from J, the junction contained 6 bases not matched to a gene. Germline-derived CDR1 and CDR2 are SGHRS and YFSETQ. The DNA of the CDR3 is TGCGCCAGCAGCTTGAGAACAGGGGGGGGCACTGAAGCTTTCTTT. It specifies CASSLRTGGGTEAFF.

In this sample, this clonotype turned up a few times. The chain combines TRBV6-2 or TRBV6-3 with TRBJ2-5; 13 bases agree with TRBD2. V shed 7 bases and J 5 bases; nucleotides not matched to a gene: 4. The germline V gene encodes CDR1 MNHEY and CDR2 SVGEGT. This CDR3 is built from 14 residues. The CDR3 loop is CASTETSGRETQYF. CDR3 sequence (DNA): TGTGCCAGCACCGAGACTAGCGGGAGGGAGACCCAGTACTTC.

This clonotype came up a few times. The J gene is TRBJ2-3, the V gene TRBV9; TRBD1 aligns across 7 bases. This CDR3 is built from 14 residues. Germline trimming cut 4 bases from V and 3 bases from J; bases unmatched to any gene: 5. Germline lookup yields CDR1 SGDLS and CDR2 YYNGEE. The CDR3, as DNA: TGTGCCAGCAGCAACAGGGGTAGGACAGATACGCAGTATTTT. Translated: CASSNRGRTDTQYF.

A word on this clonotype: A far larger clone differs by one base, so this is likely a read error. V is TRBV11-2 and J is TRBJ2-5, with TRBD1 matching over 7 bases. The DNA end is a closer match to TRBJ2-1, so the J assignment may be wrong. The CDR3 spans 15 residues. CDR1 and CDR2 from the germline V gene are SGHAT and FQNNGV. In DNA form, the CDR3 reads TGTGCCAGCAGCTTAGGACAGGGTGGGTGGTACGAGCAGTTCTTC. It is translated as CASSLGQGGWYEQFF.

The CDR3 region is CASSHQGVKHSPLHF. The CDR3 coding sequence is TGTGCCAGCAGCCATCAGGGGGTTAAGCATTCACCCCTCCACTTT. The chain carries TRBV3-1 and TRBJ1-6; 7 nucleotides line up with TRBD1. V gave up 3 bases and J gave up 8 bases; unmatched junction bases: 7. Germline V gene lookup returns CDR1 LGHDT and CDR2 YNNKEL (reference sequence). This CDR3 region has 15 residues.

This clonotype was detected ten times or more. The chain couples TRBV6-5 to TRBJ2-7; TRBD2 matches at 7 bases. The V gene's germline CDR1 is MNHEY and CDR2 SVGAGI. Losses at the gene ends were 0 bases for V and 6 bases for J; bases not matched to a gene: 8. This CDR3 has 15 amino acids. The CDR3 spells CASSYSDGRPSEQYF. In DNA form, the CDR3 reads TGTGCCAGCAGTTACTCTGACGGGAGGCCATCCGAGCAGTACTTC.

Notes on this clonotype: At one end the junction does not follow the germline gene, possibly because of a read error. V gene TRBV11-2 combines with J gene TRBJ2-1; 7 bases are shared with TRBD2. The CDR3 totals 16 residues. In germline, CDR1 is SGHAT, CDR2 FQNNGV. Here the CDR3 DNA reads TGTGCCAGCAGCTTATTGGGCGGGAGTCTCGGCAATGAGCAGCTCTTC. It is translated as CASSLLGGSLGNEQLF. The variable domain in full, completed from reference TRBV11-2 and TRBJ2-1, reads EAGVAQSPRYKIIEKRQSVAFWCNPISGHATLYWYQQILGQGPKLLIQFQNNGVVDDSQLPKDRFSAERLKGVDSTLKIQPAKLEDSAVYLCASSLLGGSLGNEQLFGPGTRLTVL.

The V and J genes are TRBV11-2 and TRBJ2-3; 8 bases map to TRBD2. CDR1 and CDR2 (germline): SGHAT, FQNNGV. V was pared by 7 bases and J by 6 bases, with 9 bases of the junction left unmatched. The CDR3 covers 14 residues. CDR3 loop: CASNPGGGGDTQYF. The CDR3 bases are TGTGCCAGCAACCCCGGGGGGGGGGGGGATACGCAGTATTTT.

This chain joins TRBV10-3 and TRBJ2-5; 9 bases agree with TRBD2. Germline V lookup: CDR1 ENHRY, CDR2 SYGVKD. The CDR3 sequence is 14 residues long. V trimming: 6 bases; J trimming: 5 bases; junction bases outside the gene matches: 7. CDR3 nucleotides: TGTGCCATCAGCGCGCGGGAGGGGGGGGAGACCCAGTACTTC. Translated: CAISAREGGETQYF.

This clonotype turned up a few times. This sequence joins TRBV15 and TRBJ2-1; 7 positions match TRBD1. This CDR3 contains 16 residues. Unmatched junction bases numbered 10, after V lost 8 bases and J lost 0 bases. Germline values: CDR1 LNHNV, CDR2 YYDKDF (reference sequence). This CDR3 reads CATGAQGVYSYNEQFF. The CDR3 coding sequence is TGTGCCACCGGCGCCCAGGGGGTTTACTCCTACAATGAGCAGTTCTTC.

In this sample, this clonotype turned up a few times. The genes are TRBV7-6 and TRBJ1-1; TRBD1 might be the D (6 bases). Germline V gene lookup returns CDR1 SGHVS and CDR2 FNYEAQ. The CDR3 runs 15 residues. V gave up 4 bases and J gave up 5 bases, with 17 bases separating them. In DNA, the CDR3 is TGTGCCAGCAGCTCCCCACAGGGTTTGTTGACTGAAGCTTTCTTT. Its translation is CASSSPQGLLTEAFF. Complete variable domain (other parts from reference TRBV7-6 and TRBJ1-1): GAGVSQSPRYKVTKRGQDVALRCDPISGHVSLYWYRQALGQGPEFLTYFNYEAQQDKSGLPNDRFSAERPEGSISTLTIQRTEQRDSAMYRCASSSPQGLLTEAFFGQGTRLTVV.

This clonotype was seen many times. The chain links TRBV7-9 to TRBJ1-2; D is perhaps TRBD1 (5 bases). Germline CDR1 is SEHNR and CDR2 is FQNEAQ (reference sequence). This CDR3 is built from 16 residues. Trimming took 2 bases from V and 5 from J, leaving 18 bases between them. Here the CDR3 DNA reads TGTGCCAGCAGCTTATCTGCCGCCAGGGAAGTATATGGCTACACCTTC. This codes for CASSLSAAREVYGYTF.